These 27 T cell receptor beta chains share one sample of origin, sequenced in a study of cytomegalovirus exposure and HLA in healthy donors (dated by TCRdb to the late 2010s). Libraries were built with the immunoSEQ multiplex PCR assay. The multiplex PCR relied on a mix of 60 forward primers for TCR Vbeta segments and 13 reverse primers for TCR Jbeta segments. In its TCRdb copy, this immuneACCESS table keeps in-frame sequences only and misses some clones. Where compared with another copy, unresolved V genes explain less than half of these, and the others have no known cause. The sample table holds roughly 250,000 clones, of which 80% were seen once. The ten largest clones capture around 0.33% of the sample. The sequencing input was PBMCs. The receptors derive from a girl aged 2 to 9 in good health and CMV-seronegative.

The chain has TRBV6-5 and TRBJ1-3; D gene ambiguous. The CDR3 is 12 amino acids. Germline V lookup: CDR1 MNHEY, CDR2 SVGAGI. The ends were cut back, 8 bases at V and 4 bases at J, with 9 bases in the middle. For the CDR3, the DNA is TGTGCCAGCGGAGATTACGGAAACACCATATATTTT. This encodes CASGDYGNTIYF.

This sequence joins TRBV30 and TRBJ2-7; the match to TRBD1 covers 7 bases. This CDR3 is built from 12 residues. Germline CDR1 is GTSNPN and CDR2 is SVGIG (reference sequence). The CDR3 DNA follows: TGTGCGGGGACAGACACGGGATACGAGCAGTACTTC. Translated: CAGTDTGYEQYF.

This clone has only one observation. This rearrangement joins TRBV7-6 to TRBJ1-4, with D possibly matching TRBD1 (5 bases). The CDR3 length is 15 residues. V was cut by 2 bases and J by 0 bases, with 7 bases left in between. CDR1 and CDR2 from the germline V gene are SGHVS and FNYEAQ. The CDR3: CASSLRQTTNEKLFF. The CDR3 DNA is TGTGCCAGCAGCTTAAGACAGACAACTAATGAAAAACTGTTTTTT. The complete variable domain, with remaining parts taken from reference TRBV7-6 and TRBJ1-4, reads GAGVSQSPRYKVTKRGQDVALRCDPISGHVSLYWYRQALGQGPEFLTYFNYEAQQDKSGLPNDRFSAERPEGSISTLTIQRTEQRDSAMYRCASSLRQTTNEKLFFGSGTQLSVL.

This clone was recorded a few times. The gene calls are TRBV7-6 and TRBJ2-1; 7 bases align to TRBD1. V lost 1 base to trimming and J lost 9 bases; unmatched junction nucleotides: 6. The CDR3 runs to 14 residues. The V gene's germline CDR1 is SGHVS and CDR2 FNYEAQ. The CDR3 sequence: CASSLEGAIPEQFF. CDR3 nucleotides: TGTGCCAGCAGCTTAGAGGGGGCAATTCCTGAGCAGTTCTTC.

CDR3 nucleotides: TGTGCCAGCAGCTTAGGGACAGGGGTTGAAGCTTTCTTT. This translates into CASSLGTGVEAFF. The rearrangement links TRBV13 to TRBJ1-1; 8 bases line up with TRBD1. The junction had 1 base not matched to a gene; V was cut back by 0 bases and J by 7 bases. Germline V CDR1 and CDR2: PRHDT, FYEKMQ (reference sequence). There are 13 residues in the CDR3.

CDR3 sequence (DNA): TGTGCCAGCAGTTCTCAAAAAGGACAGGGGAACTATGGCTACACCTTC. The encoded protein is CASSSQKGQGNYGYTF. The chain links TRBV27 to TRBJ1-2, with TRBD1 matching over 9 bases. CDR3 length: 16 residues. Germline trimming cut 4 bases from V and 2 bases from J; bases unmatched to any gene: 8. Per the germline V gene, CDR1 is MNHEY and CDR2 is SMNVEV (reference sequence).

The chain employs TRBV2 and TRBJ2-7, with 8 bases that match TRBD1. Germline loops: CDR1 SNHLY, CDR2 FYNNEI. Germline trimming cut 2 bases from V and 10 bases from J; bases unmatched to any gene: 13. CDR3 length equals 15 residues. The CDR3 here is CASSEQPDRGVVQYF. The CDR3 bases are TGTGCCAGCAGTGAACAGCCTGACAGGGGCGTCGTTCAGTACTTC.

This clone was seen a single time. The rearrangement links TRBV4-1 to TRBJ2-7; D gene unclear. V lost 0 bases and J lost 5, with 14 bases in between. This CDR3 is 15 amino acids long. Germline V gene data show CDR1 as MGHRA and CDR2 as YSYEKL. CDR3: CASSQDRSLVDEQYF. The CDR3 coding sequence is TGCGCCAGCAGCCAAGATCGTTCTCTAGTTGACGAGCAGTACTTC.

As DNA, the CDR3 is TGTGCCAGCAGTGTTCCGGGACTATCCTACGAGCAGTACTTC. It yields the protein CASSVPGLSYEQYF. This sequence joins TRBV2 and TRBJ2-7; TRBD2 matches 7 bases. The germline V gene has CDR1 SNHLY and CDR2 FYNNEI. J lost 1 base, V lost 4 bases, and 4 bases had no gene match. The CDR3 runs to 14 residues.

This clone was detected once. The V gene is TRBV27, the J gene TRBJ2-7, with D possibly being TRBD1 (5 bases). V was shortened by 3 bases and J by 2 bases, with 14 bases between the two germline ends. The CDR3 is made up of 15 amino acids. Germline-derived CDR1 and CDR2 are MNHEY and SMNVEV (reference sequence). The CDR3 coding sequence is TGTGCCAGCAGTTTTTTCCAGGGTTTGGCCTACGAGCAGTACTTC. Translation: CASSFFQGLAYEQYF.

This clone was found once. The chain employs TRBV2 and TRBJ1-5, with TRBD1 as a possible D gene (5 bases). Looked up from germline, CDR1 is SNHLY and CDR2 is FYNNEI. The CDR3 consists of 17 residues. Trimming stripped 6 bases from V and 10 bases from J, with 28 bases between. The CDR3 loop reads CASRGLIRHSSVPPQHF. CDR3 bases: TGTGCCAGCAGGGGACTTATCCGACATTCTTCTGTGCCCCCCCAGCATTTT.

The V and J genes are TRBV7-6 and TRBJ2-7, with TRBD2 as a possible D gene (6 bases). CDR3 length: 13 residues. The ends were cut back, 5 bases at V and 3 bases at J, with 11 bases in the middle. Germline CDR1 SGHVS, CDR2 FNYEAQ. The CDR3 reads CASSMGLNYEQYF. CDR3 nucleotides: TGTGCCAGCAGCATGGGACTCAACTACGAGCAGTACTTC.

J is TRBJ2-7 and V is TRBV27, with TRBD1 identical over 11 bases. This CDR3 has 16 residues. V lost 8 bases, J lost 2 bases, and 11 bases stayed unmatched. Germline V gives CDR1 MNHEY, CDR2 SMNVEV (reference sequence). This chain's CDR3 is CASCPGTGGMPYEQYF. Written as DNA, the CDR3 is TGTGCCAGCTGCCCCGGGACAGGGGGGATGCCCTACGAGCAGTACTTC.

There are a few counts of this clone. The V call is TRBV18, the J call TRBJ1-4, with TRBD1 identical over 7 bases. The CDR3 runs 17 residues. Germline CDR1 and CDR2: KGHSH and LQKENI. J gave up 7 bases and V 0 bases, and 11 bases lay outside the gene matches. The CDR3 region is CASSPPYLTHRGEKLFF. CDR3 bases: TGTGCCAGCTCACCACCGTATCTTACGCACAGGGGTGAAAAACTGTTTTTT.

In its sample, this clone was seen a few times. The chain combines TRBV9 with TRBJ2-7; 8 nucleotides line up with TRBD1. CDR1 and CDR2 (germline): SGDLS, YYNGEE. The CDR3 consists of 16 residues. The J segment lost 2 bases and the V segment lost 0 bases, leaving 7 bases of the junction unmatched. Here the CDR3 DNA reads TGTGCCAGCAGCGTAGGAGGGACAGGATTAACCTACGAGCAGTACTTC. Translated, it gives CASSVGGTGLTYEQYF.

The chain employs TRBV30 and TRBJ2-3; 9 nucleotides align to TRBD2. The CDR3 length is 13 residues. From germline, CDR1 is GTSNPN and CDR2 SVGIG (reference sequence). V lost 6 bases and J lost 4; bases outside the gene matches: 5. The CDR3 loop reads CACSLAGSDTQYF. Written as DNA, the CDR3 is TGTGCCTGCAGTCTAGCGGGATCAGATACGCAGTATTTT.

This rearrangement joins TRBV27 to TRBJ1-2; unclear D gene. Looked up from germline, CDR1 is MNHEY and CDR2 is SMNVEV (reference sequence). The length of the CDR3 is 16 residues. The ends were cut back, 5 bases at V and 5 bases at J, with 21 bases in the middle. DNA for the CDR3: TGTGCCAGCAGTCAAAACCCGGACGGGGTCCCTTATGGCTACACCTTC. It specifies CASSQNPDGVPYGYTF.

This clone appeared a few times. The chain joins TRBV5-4 to TRBJ1-6, with TRBD1 matching 10 bases. From germline, CDR1 is SGHNT and CDR2 YYREEE (reference sequence). V shed 3 bases and J 10 bases; nucleotides not matched to a gene: 7. There are 15 residues in the CDR3. CDR3 in DNA: TGTGCCAGCAGCTGGGACAGGGGAGTAAAGTCACCCCTCCACTTT. This codes for CASSWDRGVKSPLHF.

The rearrangement links TRBV7-3 to TRBJ2-2; TRBD2 is a possible D gene (6 bases). This CDR3 spans 14 amino acids. The germline gives CDR1 SGHTA, CDR2 FQGTGA. V gave up 5 bases and J gave up 1 base, with 8 bases separating them. The CDR3 sequence: CASSLGGNTGELFF. The CDR3 bases are TGTGCCAGCAGCCTGGGGGGGAACACCGGGGAGCTGTTTTTT.

The V and J genes are TRBV30 and TRBJ2-7; D unresolved. Germline CDR1 and CDR2: GTSNPN and SVGIG (reference sequence). V was pared by 1 base and J by 3 bases, with 4 bases between. The CDR3 has 11 amino acids. The chain's CDR3 is CAWSESYEQYF. The CDR3 nucleotides are TGTGCCTGGAGTGAGAGCTACGAGCAGTACTTC.

The V call is TRBV19, the J call TRBJ2-1; possibly TRBD2 for D (5 bases). The CDR3 covers 15 residues. The germline V gene encodes CDR1 LNHDA and CDR2 SQIVND (reference sequence). The V and J ends lost 1 base and 3 bases respectively, with 10 bases between them. DNA of the CDR3: TGTGCCAGTAGTATAGGGAGCGGCCTCTACAATGAGCAGTTCTTC. Translating it yields CASSIGSGLYNEQFF.

The chain links TRBV5-1 to TRBJ1-2, with D possibly being TRBD1 (6 bases). The germline V gene has CDR1 SGHRS and CDR2 YFSETQ. The CDR3 length is 14 residues. With 1 base removed from V and 1 base from J, the gap between germline ends came to 8 bases. CDR3 protein: CASSLSQGNYGYTF. The CDR3 DNA follows: TGCGCCAGCAGCTTGTCACAGGGTAACTATGGCTACACCTTC.

The rearrangement links TRBV28 to TRBJ2-3; TRBD2 aligns across 11 bases. The CDR3 consists of 16 residues. With V trimmed by 7 bases and J by 0 bases, 6 bases remained unmatched. Germline CDR1 MDHEN, CDR2 SYDVKM. The CDR3 reads CASTRLAGTSTDTQYF. The CDR3 nucleotides are TGTGCCAGCACCCGACTAGCGGGGACTAGCACAGATACGCAGTATTTT.

V gene TRBV9 combines with J gene TRBJ2-3; no reliable D call. Germline V lookup: CDR1 SGDLS, CDR2 YYNGEE. The CDR3 is 12 amino acids. V gave up 3 bases and J gave up 4 bases, with 6 bases separating them. The CDR3 here is CASSATADTQYF. The CDR3 nucleotides read TGTGCCAGCAGCGCTACAGCAGATACGCAGTATTTT.

This clone was observed once. This chain links TRBV5-4 with TRBJ1-1, with D hard to call. V lost 0 bases and J 0 bases, leaving 9 bases between the germline ends. Per the germline V gene, CDR1 is SGHNT and CDR2 is YYREEE (reference sequence). The CDR3 has 15 amino acids. The chain's CDR3 is CASSLGLFLNTEAFF. The DNA for the CDR3 is TGTGCCAGCAGCTTGGGGCTTTTTCTGAACACTGAAGCTTTCTTT. Together with reference TRBV5-4 and TRBJ1-1, the CDR3 gives the full variable domain: ETGVTQSPTHLIKTRGQQVTLRCSSQSGHNTVSWYQQALGQGPQFIFQYYREEENGRGNFPPRFSGLQFPNYSSELNVNALELDDSALYLCASSLGLFLNTEAFFGQGTRLTVV.

This chain joins TRBV30 and TRBJ2-1, with TRBD2 as a possible D gene (6 bases). Trimming took off 4 bases at V and 9 bases at J, with 19 bases between the two ends. The CDR3 is 14 residues long. Germline V gives CDR1 GTSNPN, CDR2 SVGIG (reference sequence). CDR3 amino acids: CAWTQTSFEGEQFF. CDR3 in DNA: TGTGCCTGGACCCAGACTAGTTTTGAGGGTGAGCAGTTCTTC.

V gene TRBV7-2 combines with J gene TRBJ1-1; a weak D match, TRBD1 (5 bases). Germline V gene data show CDR1 as SGHTA and CDR2 as FQGNSA. The ends were cut back, 5 bases at V and 1 base at J, with 14 bases in the middle. The CDR3 contains 15 residues. As DNA, the CDR3 is TGTGCCAGCAGCCCTAGGGGTAGCGGGAACACTGAAGCTTTCTTT. Residues: CASSPRGSGNTEAFF.